Below, 3 T cell receptor beta chains from the same sample are listed, as sequenced in a study of blood T cell repertoires in COVID-19. Sequencing used immunoSEQ multiplex PCR; TCRdb keeps in-frame clones, though not all of them. The table has about 80,000 clones, about 88% seen once. Sequenced input: peripheral blood. The source is a man in his sixties or seventies with active or convalescent COVID-19.

The CDR3 is CASSPTAGTMGHYEQYF. Written as DNA, the CDR3 is TGTGCCAGCTCACCAACGGCCGGGACTATGGGGCACTACGAGCAGTACTTC. The chain recombines TRBV18 with TRBJ2-7; 7 nucleotides align to TRBD2. V lost 2 bases and J lost 3; bases outside the gene matches: 13. The CDR3 has 17 residues. The germline V gene has CDR1 KGHSH and CDR2 LQKENI.

This chain connects TRBV6-2 or TRBV6-3 to TRBJ2-6; 8 nucleotides line up with TRBD1. This CDR3 is built from 18 residues. V shed 2 bases, J shed 2 bases, and the junction held 8 bases outside the gene matches. CDR1 is MNHEY and CDR2 is SVGEGT in the germline V gene. The CDR3: CASSYAPGQDPGANVLTF. The CDR3 DNA reads as TGTGCCAGCAGTTACGCTCCGGGACAGGACCCTGGGGCCAACGTCCTGACTTTC.

The J gene is TRBJ2-5, the V gene TRBV6-9; TRBD1 agrees at 7 bases. V was pared by 4 bases and J by 5 bases, with 7 bases of the junction left unmatched. The CDR3 is 14 residues long. Germline V CDR1 and CDR2: MNHGY, SVAAGI. CDR3 residues: CASSSVEGAETQYF. CDR3 nucleotides: TGTGCCAGCAGTTCGGTCGAGGGGGCGGAGACCCAGTACTTC.